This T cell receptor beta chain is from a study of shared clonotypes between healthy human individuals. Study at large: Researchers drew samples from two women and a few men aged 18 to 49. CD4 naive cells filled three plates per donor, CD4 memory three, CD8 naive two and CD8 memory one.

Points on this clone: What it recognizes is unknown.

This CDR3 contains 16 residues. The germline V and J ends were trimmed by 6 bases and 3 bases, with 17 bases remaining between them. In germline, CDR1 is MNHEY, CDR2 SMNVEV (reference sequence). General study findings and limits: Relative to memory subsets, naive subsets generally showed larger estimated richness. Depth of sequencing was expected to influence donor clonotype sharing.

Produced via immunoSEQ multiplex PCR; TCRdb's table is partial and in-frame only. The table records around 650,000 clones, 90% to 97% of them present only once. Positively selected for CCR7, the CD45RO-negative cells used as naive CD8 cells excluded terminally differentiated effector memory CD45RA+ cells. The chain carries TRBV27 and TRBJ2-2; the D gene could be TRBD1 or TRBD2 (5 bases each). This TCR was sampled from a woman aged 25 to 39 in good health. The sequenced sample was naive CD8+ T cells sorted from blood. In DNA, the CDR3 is TGTGCCAGCAGCGGAGGAGTAGGGGACGACACCGGGGAGCTGTTTTTT. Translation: CASSGGVGDDTGELFF.